A selection of T cell receptor beta chains follows, all from one sample in a study of cytomegalovirus exposure and HLA in healthy donors. The table came from immunoSEQ multiplex PCR; TCRdb's copy has only in-frame clones and leaves some out. Seen here are about 150,000 clones, around 88% observed once, and the top ten hold 20% to 25%. The specimen was PBMCs. These receptors were taken from a man younger than 30 in good health and CMV-seropositive. Both conserved end residues are part of each CDR3. The order of the fields is clone size, J gene, V gene, D gene, CDR3 protein, CDR3 DNA. The D gene is left open where the match is weak. Expanded clones are given a class, and other clones once, few, many or no size at all.

.,TRBJ2-5,TRBV7-9,TRBD1,CASSRGTGTETQYF,TGTGCCAGCAGCAGGGGGACAGGGACGGAGACCCAGTACTTC
.,TRBJ2-5,TRBV30,TRBD1,CAWIGGQSQETQYF,TGTGCCTGGATAGGGGGACAGAGTCAAGAGACCCAGTACTTC
.,TRBJ2-1,TRBV7-2,TRBD1,CASSLTDRVNEQFF,TGTGCCAGCAGCTTAACTGACAGGGTAAATGAGCAGTTCTTC
.,TRBJ2-1,TRBV9,.,CASSVGFRADNEQFF,TGTGCCAGCAGCGTAGGGTTCCGAGCGGACAATGAGCAGTTCTTC
.,TRBJ2-3,TRBV4-1,.,CASSEGSFTDTQYF,TGCGCCAGCAGTGAAGGGAGTTTCACAGATACGCAGTATTTT
.,TRBJ2-7,TRBV27,TRBD2,CASSTTMAGGSFPYEQYF,TGTGCCAGCAGTACCACAATGGCGGGAGGGTCCTTCCCCTACGAGCAGTACTTC
.,TRBJ2-3,TRBV30,.,CAWSAGLAGTATQYF,TGTGCCTGGAGCGCCGGGCTCGCGGGGACTGCTACGCAGTATTTT
.,TRBJ1-1,TRBV9,.,CASSVAITGTGNTEAFF,TGTGCCAGCAGCGTAGCTATAACAGGGACGGGGAACACTGAAGCTTTCTTT
.,TRBJ1-1,TRBV19,.,CASSPFGVPTEAFF,TGTGCCAGTAGCCCCTTCGGGGTCCCCACTGAAGCTTTCTTT
.,TRBJ1-4,TRBV6-4,TRBD1,CASKQQGRANEKLFF,TGTGCCAGCAAACAACAGGGGAGAGCTAATGAAAAACTGTTTTTT
.,TRBJ1-2,TRBV4-1,TRBD1,CASSQDQAGGNGYTF,TGCGCCAGCAGCCAAGATCAGGCAGGGGGGAATGGCTACACCTTC
.,TRBJ2-5,TRBV27,TRBD2,CASRSGGVYQETQYF,TGTGCCAGCAGGTCGGGGGGAGTGTACCAAGAGACCCAGTACTTC
.,TRBJ2-1,TRBV5-1,.,CASNQGSMGYNEQFF,TGCGCCAGCAACCAAGGGAGCATGGGCTACAATGAGCAGTTCTTC
.,TRBJ2-2,TRBV7-3,TRBD2,CASSATSGGTGELFF,TGTGCCAGCAGCGCCACTAGCGGGGGCACCGGGGAGCTGTTTTTT
few,TRBJ2-7,TRBV7-2,TRBD1,CASSSSGTGSYEQYF,TGTGCCAGCAGCTCATCCGGGACAGGCTCCTACGAGCAGTACTTC